This T cell receptor beta chain originates from a study of shared clonotypes between healthy human individuals. A CD45RA-negative memory subset and a CD45RA+ naive subset were separated from the CD4+ cells. It was about 190 ng DNA, approximately 30,000 T cell genomes, that sorted-subset replicate PCRs used. Clones were sequenced by immunoSEQ multiplex PCR, and TCRdb holds only the in-frame ones, with some missing. The profile shows about 1.1 million clones, roughly 77% of them singletons. The CDR3 spans 15 residues. V was clipped by 1 base and J by 3 bases, with 14 bases between them. The germline gives CDR1 GTSNPN, CDR2 SVGIG (reference sequence). A note on this clone: Its antigen is unidentified.

General study points: Sharing across four donors was highest in naive CD4 (roughly 5%) and lowest in memory CD8 (about 0.4%).

The chain links TRBV30 to TRBJ2-3, with D perhaps TRBD2 (5 bases). This clonotype was sampled from a man between 18 and 29 years old in good health. Some clones in this sample may be carry-over from other donors' samples. Specimen: memory CD4+ T cells from PBMCs. The subset: CD45RA-negative fraction. CDR3 protein: CAWSEGLAPTDTQYF. The CDR3 coding sequence is TGTGCCTGGAGTGAAGGCCTAGCACCGACAGATACGCAGTATTTT. Combining the CDR3 with reference TRBV30 and TRBJ2-3 gives the whole variable domain SQTIHQWPATLVQPVGSPLSLECTVEGTSNPNLYWYRQAAGRGLQLLFYSVGIGQISSEVPQNLSASRPQDRQFILSSKKLLLSDSGFYLCAWSEGLAPTDTQYFGPGTRLTVL.